These T cell receptor beta chains were read from a single sample in a study of T cell responses to AZD1222 COVID-19 vaccine. Using immunoSEQ multiplex PCR, the repertoire was profiled, and TCRdb retains in-frame clones only, with some absent. The table records roughly 170,000 clones, about nine tenths of them present only once. Sequenced here: peripheral blood, sampled on day 0 of AZD1222 vaccination. These receptors all come from an adult in good health. Each CDR3 is given with its conserved first and last residue. The D gene is left open where the match is weak. A row's size may be missing; if present it is once, few, many or a size class.

TRBJ1-5 | TRBV25-1 | - | - | TGTGCCAGCAGTGCACAGGGTTTCACGGCCCAGCATTTT | CASSAQGFTAQHF
TRBJ2-1 | TRBV6-1 | few | TRBD2 | TGTGCCAGCAGTGAGGACGTGAGCGGGAGGGCTTCATGGCCCTACAATGAGCAGTTCTTC | CASSEDVSGRASWPYNEQFF
TRBJ2-1 | TRBV5-1 | - | - | TGCGCCAGCAGCCCACCAGGAGGGGCATCCTACAATGAGCAGTTCTTC | CASSPPGGASYNEQFF
TRBJ2-7 | TRBV18 | - | TRBD2 | TGTGCCAGCTCACCACCGGGACTAGCGGGAGGGCAGTACGAGCAGTACTTC | CASSPPGLAGGQYEQYF
TRBJ2-1 | TRBV20-1 | - | - | TGCAGTGCTAGAGAAGTCAATGAGCAGTTCTTC | CSAREVNEQFF
TRBJ1-1 | TRBV7-2 | once | - | TGTGCCAGCAGCTTAGCCACCAGGAACACTGAAGCTTTCTTT | CASSLATRNTEAFF
TRBJ1-2 | TRBV27 | - | - | TGTGCCAGCACTACGCTCCGGGGGTTCTATGGCTACACCTTC | CASTTLRGFYGYTF
TRBJ1-5 | TRBV6-5 | - | - | TGTGCCAGCAGTTACCGCGGGATCGATAGCAATCAGCCCCAGCATTTT | CASSYRGIDSNQPQHF
TRBJ2-5 | TRBV5-1 | - | - | TGCGCCAGCAGCTTGGGAGGGCTCCGGGAGACCCAGTACTTC | CASSLGGLRETQYF
TRBJ1-2 | TRBV20-1 | - | TRBD1 | TGCAGTGCTACAGGGGGCAATGGCTACACCTTC | CSATGGNGYTF
TRBJ1-2 | TRBV12-3/TRBV12-4 | - | - | TGTGCCAGCACCCGCCATATGGGGGGTGGCTACACCTTC | CASTRHMGGGYTF
TRBJ1-3 | TRBV7-2 | - | - | TGTGCCAGCAGCTTAGCTCGGGCACTGGGAAACACCATATATTTT | CASSLARALGNTIYF
TRBJ2-7 | TRBV7-8 | - | - | TGTGCCAGCAGCTTAGTTTTGGACTTAGAGCAGTACTTC | CASSLVLDLEQYF
TRBJ2-1 | TRBV30 | - | - | TGTGCCTGGAGTGCTGGACTAAACGTTGAGGAGCAGTTCTTC | CAWSAGLNVEEQFF
TRBJ1-2 | TRBV2 | - | TRBD1 | TGTGCCAGCAGGGGACAGGCTGGGGGCTACACCTTC | CASRGQAGGYTF
TRBJ2-3 | TRBV28 | - | - | TGTGCCAGCAGTTATTACCCACCGAAGACTACTAGCACAGATACGCAGTATTTT | CASSYYPPKTTSTDTQYF
TRBJ1-2 | TRBV28 | once | - | TGTGCCAGCAGTCCGTATCGGAGGAACTATGGCTACACCTTC | CASSPYRRNYGYTF
TRBJ2-7 | TRBV3-1/TRBV3-2 | - | TRBD1 | TGTGCCATTTCCCCGGGACAGGGGGCGGGGGAGCAGTACTTC | CAISPGQGAGEQYF
TRBJ1-1 | TRBV7-2 | once | - | TGTGCCAGCAGCTTAGCCGCGGGCCCGAACACTGAAGCTTTCTTT | CASSLAAGPNTEAFF
TRBJ1-2 | TRBV3-1/TRBV3-2 | - | - | TGTGCCAGCAGCCAACGGCCGGCAGGTGGCTACACCTTC | CASSQRPAGGYTF
TRBJ1-1 | TRBV5-1 | few | TRBD1 | TGCGCCAGCCACTCCGACAGGGGTAACACTGAAGCTTTCTTT | CASHSDRGNTEAFF
TRBJ2-1 | TRBV7-9 | - | - | TGTGCCAGCAGTTTCACGGATGAGCAGTTCTTC | CASSFTDEQFF
TRBJ1-3 | TRBV18 | - | - | TGTGCCAGCTCACCGTACGGCCGAAACACCATATATTTT | CASSPYGRNTIYF
TRBJ2-7 | TRBV18 | - | - | TGTGCCAGCTCTCTTACCGGACAGAGCTCCTACGAGCAGTACTTC | CASSLTGQSSYEQYF
TRBJ2-1 | TRBV7-3 | - | TRBD2 | TGTGCCAGCAGCTTAACGGGAGGGCCGGTGGATGAGCAGTTCTTC | CASSLTGGPVDEQFF
TRBJ1-2 | TRBV21-1 | - | - | TGTGCCAGCAGCAACGATTTGGGACGGAATAACTATGGCTACACCTTC | CASSNDLGRNNYGYTF
TRBJ1-4 | TRBV7-9 | few | TRBD1 | TGTGCCAGCAGCCATACCCCTGGACAGGGGGAGCATGAAAAACTGTTTTTT | CASSHTPGQGEHEKLFF
TRBJ1-1 | TRBV5-1 | once | - | TGCGCCAGCAGCTTGGGCCCCAACACTGAAGCTTTCTTT | CASSLGPNTEAFF
TRBJ2-7 | TRBV5-6 | - | - | TGTGCCAGCAGCTTGAGTCCGAAGGCAGCCTACGAGCAGTACTTC | CASSLSPKAAYEQYF
TRBJ1-3 | TRBV15 | - | - | TGTGCCACCAGCAGAGATCGGACGTGGGGTCCCGGCTCTGGAAACACCATATATTTT | CATSRDRTWGPGSGNTIYF
TRBJ1-1 | TRBV28 | - | TRBD1 | TGTGCCAGCAGTGATTCCGGGACAGGGAACACTGAAGCTTTCTTT | CASSDSGTGNTEAFF
TRBJ1-1 | TRBV6-5 | - | - | TGTGCCAGCAGTTACGGTACAGGGACTGAAGCTTTCTTT | CASSYGTGTEAFF
TRBJ2-4 | TRBV5-6 | - | - | TGTGCCAGCAGCTTGATGGGGGCCAAAAACATTCAGTACTTC | CASSLMGAKNIQYF
TRBJ1-2 | TRBV6-5 | - | TRBD1 | TGTGCCAGCAGTCGTGACAGGGGCCATGGCTACACCTTC | CASSRDRGHGYTF
TRBJ1-6 | TRBV15 | - | - | TGTGCCACCAGCAGAGCCGGGTGGCGGGGAAGCTCCTATAATTCACCCCTCCACTTT | CATSRAGWRGSSYNSPLHF
TRBJ2-1 | TRBV29-1 | - | - | TGCAGCGTTGAGCGGGTTTACAATGAGCAGTTCTTC | CSVERVYNEQFF
TRBJ1-5 | TRBV5-6 | - | - | TGTGCCAGCAGCTTGACCCAGGGGATCGGGCCCCAGCATTTT | CASSLTQGIGPQHF
TRBJ2-3 | TRBV10-2 | - | - | TGCGCCAGCAGTCTGGCGCTAGCAGGCACAGATACGCAGTATTTT | CASSLALAGTDTQYF
TRBJ2-2 | TRBV25-1 | - | - | TGTGCCAGCAGTGAATTACCGGACAAGCGGACCGGGGAGCTGTTTTTT | CASSELPDKRTGELFF
TRBJ1-1 | TRBV6-6 | - | - | TGTGCCAGCAGTTACTTGAGGGGGAGAACTGAAGCTTTCTTT | CASSYLRGRTEAFF
TRBJ1-1 | TRBV7-3 | - | - | TGTGCCAGCAGCTCCACCGGGGTCCAGGTAGCTTTCTTT | CASSSTGVQVAFF
TRBJ1-5 | TRBV18 | - | TRBD1 | TGTGCCAGCTCACCAGACAGGGCGGGTCAGCCCCAGCATTTT | CASSPDRAGQPQHF
TRBJ2-7 | TRBV3-1/TRBV3-2 | - | TRBD1 | TGTGCCAGCAGCCAAGTTTGGGACAGAACCTACGAGCAGTACTTC | CASSQVWDRTYEQYF
TRBJ1-1 | TRBV2 | - | TRBD1 | TGTGCCAGAACACCAGGGGGCTTATCTAACTCTGGAGCTTTCTTT | CARTPGGLSNSGAFF
TRBJ2-5 | TRBV20-1 | - | - | TGCAGTGCTAGTACCCGGGCACAAGAGACCCAGTACTTC | CSASTRAQETQYF
TRBJ2-5 | TRBV21-1 | - | - | TGTGCCAGCAGCAACTTAACAGAGTCGGGGACCCAGTACTTC | CASSNLTESGTQYF
TRBJ1-2 | TRBV25-1 | - | - | TGTGCCAGCAGTGAAAGATGGGCGGGCGGCTACACCTTC | CASSERWAGGYTF
TRBJ2-3 | TRBV5-4 | - | - | TGTGCCAGCAGCGAGGACGGGTCGGGCACAGATACGCAGTATTTT | CASSEDGSGTDTQYF